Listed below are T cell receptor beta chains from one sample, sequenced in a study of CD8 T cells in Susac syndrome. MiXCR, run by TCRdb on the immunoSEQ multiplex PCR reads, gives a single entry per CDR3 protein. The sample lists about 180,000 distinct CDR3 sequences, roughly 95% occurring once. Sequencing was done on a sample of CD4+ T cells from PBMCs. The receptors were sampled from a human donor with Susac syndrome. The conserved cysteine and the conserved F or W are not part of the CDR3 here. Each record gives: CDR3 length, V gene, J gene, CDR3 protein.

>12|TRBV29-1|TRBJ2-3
SVAQSRGTDTQY
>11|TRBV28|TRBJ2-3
ASSLYWGDTQY
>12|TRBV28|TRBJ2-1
ASSTLMRANEQF
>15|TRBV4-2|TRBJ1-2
ASSQDPIGGTIYGYT
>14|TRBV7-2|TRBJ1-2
ASSLRDRGRDYGYT
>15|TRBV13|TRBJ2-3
ASRSLQREEGTDTQY
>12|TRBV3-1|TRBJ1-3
ASSQFQGRDTIY
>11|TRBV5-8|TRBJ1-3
ASSLKVGNTIY
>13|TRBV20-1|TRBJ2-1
SAKSGLAGLNEQF
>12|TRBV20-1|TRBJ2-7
SARDSGSVYEQY
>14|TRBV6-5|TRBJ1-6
ASSYGGGVVNSPLH
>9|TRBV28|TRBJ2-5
ASSDGRTQY
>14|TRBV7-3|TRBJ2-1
ASSVGTSGTYNEQF
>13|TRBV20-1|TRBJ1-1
SAPWTALVSPEAF
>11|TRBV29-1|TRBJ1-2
SANQQGASGYT
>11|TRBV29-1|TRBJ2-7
SAGQGNIYEQY
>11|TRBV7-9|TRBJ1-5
ASSLVQDQPQH
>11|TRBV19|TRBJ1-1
ASSRSLNTEAF
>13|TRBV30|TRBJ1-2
AWSYRDRQGWGYT
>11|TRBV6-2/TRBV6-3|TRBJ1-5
ASSPGTNQPQH
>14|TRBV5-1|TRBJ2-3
ASSLAFGGSTDTQY
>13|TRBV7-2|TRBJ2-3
ASSLAPLNTDTQY
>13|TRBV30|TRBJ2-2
ASTNGRSYTGELF
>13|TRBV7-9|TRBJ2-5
ASSQASGQQETQY
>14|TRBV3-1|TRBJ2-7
ASSLFPDRESYEQY
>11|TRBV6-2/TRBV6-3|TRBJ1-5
ASSINSGQPQH
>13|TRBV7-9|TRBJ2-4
ASSSLPRAKNIQY
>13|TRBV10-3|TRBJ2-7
AISESSGRAPEQY
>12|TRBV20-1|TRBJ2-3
SALPLARGDTQY
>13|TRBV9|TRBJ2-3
ASSERPSITDTQY
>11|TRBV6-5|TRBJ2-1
ASSYSGIGEQF
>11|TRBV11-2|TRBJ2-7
ASSLEFGPERY
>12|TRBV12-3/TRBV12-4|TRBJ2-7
ASSHFSRVDEQY
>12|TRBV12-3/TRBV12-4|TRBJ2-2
ASSLQGKGGELF
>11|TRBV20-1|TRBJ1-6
SARETANSPLH
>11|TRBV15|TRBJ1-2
ATSRGRVGGYT